This T cell receptor (beta chain) was captured by sequencing in a study of blood T cells in healthy people across ages. Study information: Template switching recovered approximately one barcoded beta molecule for every two T cells. Regarding the study as a whole: There was a strong correlation between TCR beta diversity and naive T cell percentage.

This CDR3 region has 15 residues. Unmatched junction bases numbered 2, after V lost 3 bases and J lost 4 bases. Per germline, CDR1 SGHAT and CDR2 FQNNGV. Of note for this clonotype: Its target is not known.

The second PCR ran about 6 to 11 cycles with a sample-barcoded 5' primer and J-beta primers. TCRdb fed the 5' RACE reads into MiXCR, producing one record per CDR3 protein. The sample consists of roughly 700,000 distinct CDR3 sequences, roughly 49% of them appearing once. This receptor was obtained from a woman aged 55-69 years in good health. The sample comprised blood. V usage is TRBV11-2 and J usage is TRBJ2-1, with TRBD2 identical over 11 bases. CDR3 sequence (DNA): TGTGCCAGCAGCTTGTCTAGCGGGAGGTACAATGAGCAGTTCTTC. This sequence encodes CASSLSSGRYNEQFF. The full variable domain, rest sourced from reference TRBV11-2 and TRBJ2-1, is EAGVAQSPRYKIIEKRQSVAFWCNPISGHATLYWYQQILGQGPKLLIQFQNNGVVDDSQLPKDRFSAERLKGVDSTLKIQPAKLEDSAVYLCASSLSSGRYNEQFFGPGTRLTVL.